This is a list of T cell receptor beta chains from one sample in a study of PD-1 blockade in mismatch repair-deficient tumors. Sequenced by immunoSEQ multiplex PCR; TCRdb stores in-frame clones only, minus some. The data hold some 120,000 clones, with approximately 90% observed a single time. The specimen comprised peripheral blood, sampled 44 weeks after starting pembrolizumab. These TCRs come from an adult with mismatch repair-deficient cancer. The CDR3 runs from the conserved cysteine through the conserved F or W. The order of the fields is J gene, V gene, CDR3 protein.

TRBJ2-2	TRBV4-1	CASSHSGVKYTGELFF
TRBJ2-3	TRBV6-6	CASSYAGTARDTQYF
TRBJ2-7	TRBV11-1	CASSRTSPKDEQYF
TRBJ2-5	TRBV5-5	CASCYYGGGETQYF
TRBJ2-1	TRBV6-1	CASSEDDVAWTSDYNEQFF
TRBJ1-1	TRBV4-1	CASSQDPVPGRGDTEAFF
TRBJ2-2	TRBV19	CASRRENTGELFF
TRBJ2-1	TRBV27	CATRGSRTSGSSYNEQFF
TRBJ2-7	TRBV7-9	CASSLVGADEQYF
TRBJ2-3	TRBV6-1	CASSELAGVPTDTQYF
TRBJ2-7	TRBV4-1	CASSPSQGADEQYF
TRBJ2-1	TRBV11-2	CASSTGGTSERFF
TRBJ2-7	TRBV27	CASSLSPGAYEQYF
TRBJ2-1	TRBV27	CASSFRGNEQFF
TRBJ2-7	TRBV28	CASSLGTEYEQYF
TRBJ1-4	TRBV13	CASSTKQGKVNEKLFF
TRBJ2-5	TRBV7-2	CASSPEASGAVETQYF
TRBJ1-2	TRBV5-4	CASSFVPGNYGYTF
TRBJ2-1	TRBV10-2	CASSESGGGQFF
TRBJ1-1	TRBV7-9	CASSSPGGNTEAFF
TRBJ2-7	TRBV29-1	CSVEELKTASHYEQYF
TRBJ2-6	TRBV7-6	CASLPPGANVLTF
TRBJ2-7	TRBV28	CASRQPSGYEQYF
TRBJ2-7	TRBV7-2	CASSLVDRAREQYF
TRBJ2-1	TRBV11-2	CASSLGRNEQFF
TRBJ2-5	TRBV5-1	CASSLAGTGGVTETQYF
TRBJ2-7	TRBV28	CASSLAGEYEQYF
TRBJ2-3	TRBV4-2	CASSQDVGGAQYF
TRBJ2-2	TRBV9	CASTGPSGELFF
TRBJ2-3	TRBV13	CASRLKRRGNTDTQYF
TRBJ2-5	TRBV10-1	CASISPGLIGQETQYF
TRBJ2-3	TRBV5-1	CASRIGQDADTQYF
TRBJ2-1	TRBV2	CASSVAPNEQFF
TRBJ2-2	TRBV27	CASSPYYGYDTGELFF
TRBJ2-7	TRBV29-1	CSVGFAQGTYEQYF
TRBJ2-7	TRBV28	CASSFPGLNSYEQYF
TRBJ2-7	TRBV10-2	CASKEGGRAPYEQYF
TRBJ2-7	TRBV11-2	CASSRGPPYEQYF
TRBJ2-7	TRBV11-2	CASSWAGGAYEQYF
TRBJ1-5	TRBV7-8	CASTSGAEYQPQHF
TRBJ2-5	TRBV29-1	CSVEVNKGRRETQYF